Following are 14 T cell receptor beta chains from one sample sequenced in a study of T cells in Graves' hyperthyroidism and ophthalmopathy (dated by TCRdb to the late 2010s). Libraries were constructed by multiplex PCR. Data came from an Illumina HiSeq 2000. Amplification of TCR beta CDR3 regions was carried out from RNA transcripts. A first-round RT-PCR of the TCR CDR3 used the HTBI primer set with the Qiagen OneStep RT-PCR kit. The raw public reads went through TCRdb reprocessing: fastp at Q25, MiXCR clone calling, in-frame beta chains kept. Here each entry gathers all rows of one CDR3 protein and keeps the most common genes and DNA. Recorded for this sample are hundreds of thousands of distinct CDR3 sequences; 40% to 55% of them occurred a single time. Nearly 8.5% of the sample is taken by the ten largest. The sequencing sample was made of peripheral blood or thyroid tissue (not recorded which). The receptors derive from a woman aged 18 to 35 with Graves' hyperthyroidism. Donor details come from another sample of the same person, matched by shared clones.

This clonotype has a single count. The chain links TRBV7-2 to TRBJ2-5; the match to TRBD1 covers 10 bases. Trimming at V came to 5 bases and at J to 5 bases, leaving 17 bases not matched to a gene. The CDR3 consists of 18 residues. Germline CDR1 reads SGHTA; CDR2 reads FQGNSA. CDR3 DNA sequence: TGTGCCAGCAGCCAAGACCAAACCGGGACAGGGGTAACGGAGACCCAGTACTTC. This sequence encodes CASSQDQTGTGVTETQYF.

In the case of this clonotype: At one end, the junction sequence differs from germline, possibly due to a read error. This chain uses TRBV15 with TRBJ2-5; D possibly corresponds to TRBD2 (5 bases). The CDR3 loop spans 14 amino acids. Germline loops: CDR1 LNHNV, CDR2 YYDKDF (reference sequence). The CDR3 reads CASSGPLRVETQYF. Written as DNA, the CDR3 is TGTGCCAGCAGCGGACCATTACGGGTCGAGACCCAGTACTTC.

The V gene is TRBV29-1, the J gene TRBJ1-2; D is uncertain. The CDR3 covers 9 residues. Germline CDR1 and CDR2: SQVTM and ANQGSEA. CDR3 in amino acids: CRDNYGYTF. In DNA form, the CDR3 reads TGCAGGGATAACTATGGCTACACCTTC.

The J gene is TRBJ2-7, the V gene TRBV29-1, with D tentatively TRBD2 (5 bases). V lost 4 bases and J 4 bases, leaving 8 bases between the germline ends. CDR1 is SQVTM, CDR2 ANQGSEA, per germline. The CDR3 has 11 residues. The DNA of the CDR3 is TGCAGCGTTGGCAGGAGGTACGAGCAGTACTTC. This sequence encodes CSVGRRYEQYF.

The DNA for the CDR3 is TGCAGTGCAGATAGACCGGGACTAGCGGGCCCCTCCTACGAGCAGTACTTC. Its protein product is CSADRPGLAGPSYEQYF. V usage is TRBV20-1 and J usage is TRBJ2-7, with 12 positions matching TRBD2. V lost 6 bases and J lost 0; bases outside the gene matches: 12. Germline assignment: CDR1 DFQATT and CDR2 SNEGSKA (reference sequence). CDR3 length: 17 residues.

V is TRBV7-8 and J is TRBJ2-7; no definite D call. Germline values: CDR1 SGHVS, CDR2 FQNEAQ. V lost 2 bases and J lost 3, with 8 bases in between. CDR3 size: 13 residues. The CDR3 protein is CASSLSRNYEQYF. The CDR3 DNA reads TGTGCCAGCAGCTTATCTAGGAACTACGAGCAGTACTTC. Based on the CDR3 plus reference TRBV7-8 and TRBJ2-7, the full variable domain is GAGVSQSPRYKVAKRGQDVALRCDPISGHVSLFWYQQALGQGPEFLTYFQNEAQLDKSGLPSDRFFAERPEGSVSTLKIQRTQQEDSAVYLCASSLSRNYEQYFGPGTRLTVT.

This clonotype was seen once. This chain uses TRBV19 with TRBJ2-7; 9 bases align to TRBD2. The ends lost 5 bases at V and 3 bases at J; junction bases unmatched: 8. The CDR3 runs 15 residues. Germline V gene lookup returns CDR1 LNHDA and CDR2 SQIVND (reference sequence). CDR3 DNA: TGTGCCAGTAGTCGGCTAGCGGGACTCCTCTACGAGCAGTACTTC. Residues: CASSRLAGLLYEQYF.

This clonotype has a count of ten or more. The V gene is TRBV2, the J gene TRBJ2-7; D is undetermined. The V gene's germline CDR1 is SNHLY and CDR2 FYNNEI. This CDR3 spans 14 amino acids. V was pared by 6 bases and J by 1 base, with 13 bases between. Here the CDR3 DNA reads TGTGCCAGCAGCCCGTCAGGTAGTTCCTACGAGCAGTACTTC. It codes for CASSPSGSSYEQYF.

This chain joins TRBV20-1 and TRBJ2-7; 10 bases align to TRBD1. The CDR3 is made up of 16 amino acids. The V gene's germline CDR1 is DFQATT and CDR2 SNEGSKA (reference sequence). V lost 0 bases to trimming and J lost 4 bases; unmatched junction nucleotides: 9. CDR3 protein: CSARDFLDRGSYEQYF. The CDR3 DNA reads TGCAGTGCTAGAGATTTTTTGGACAGGGGGAGTTACGAGCAGTACTTC.

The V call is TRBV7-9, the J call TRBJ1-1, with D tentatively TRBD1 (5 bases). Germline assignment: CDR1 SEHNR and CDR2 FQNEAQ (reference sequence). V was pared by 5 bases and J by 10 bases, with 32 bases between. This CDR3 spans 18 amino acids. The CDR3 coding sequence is TGTGCCAGCAGCCGCGGCAAGGGGTCGGGGTCTTCAGGGTTGAGAGCTTTCTTT. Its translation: CASSRGKGSGSSGLRAFF.

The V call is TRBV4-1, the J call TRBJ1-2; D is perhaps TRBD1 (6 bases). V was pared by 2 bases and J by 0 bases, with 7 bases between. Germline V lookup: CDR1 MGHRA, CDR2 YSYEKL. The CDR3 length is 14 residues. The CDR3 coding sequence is TGCGCCAGCAGCCAAAGGACAGCTAACTATGGCTACACCTTC. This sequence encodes CASSQRTANYGYTF.

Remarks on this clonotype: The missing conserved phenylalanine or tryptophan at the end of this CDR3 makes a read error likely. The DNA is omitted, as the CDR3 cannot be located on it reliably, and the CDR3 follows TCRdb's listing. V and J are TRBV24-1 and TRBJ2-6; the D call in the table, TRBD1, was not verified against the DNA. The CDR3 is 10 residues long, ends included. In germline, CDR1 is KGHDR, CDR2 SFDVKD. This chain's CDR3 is CATSAGDSNP.

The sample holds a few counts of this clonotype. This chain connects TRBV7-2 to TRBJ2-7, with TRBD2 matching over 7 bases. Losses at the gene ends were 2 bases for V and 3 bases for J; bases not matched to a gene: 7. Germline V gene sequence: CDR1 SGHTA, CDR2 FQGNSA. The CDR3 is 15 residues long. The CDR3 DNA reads TGTGCCAGCAGCTTAAATCGGGAGGAAATCTACGAGCAGTACTTC. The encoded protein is CASSLNREEIYEQYF.

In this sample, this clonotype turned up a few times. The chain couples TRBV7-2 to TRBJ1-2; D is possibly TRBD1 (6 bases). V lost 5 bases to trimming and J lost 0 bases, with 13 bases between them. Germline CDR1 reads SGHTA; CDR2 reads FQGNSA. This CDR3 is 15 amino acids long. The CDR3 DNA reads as TGTGCCAGCAGCCGCGGACAGACTACTAACTATGGCTACACCTTC. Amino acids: CASSRGQTTNYGYTF.